The 15 T cell receptor beta chains below come from one sample, sequenced in a study of blood T cell repertoires in COVID-19 (dated by TCRdb to 2020 to 2021). The library relied on the immunoSEQ multiplex PCR assay. As stored in TCRdb, this immuneACCESS dataset retains in-frame rearrangements with V and J assigned. A fraction of the clones does not appear; measured against another copy, unresolved V genes explain less than half of the discrepancy, and the remainder lacks a known reason. A total of some 120,000 clones appear in this sample, approximately 82% of them only once. The ten largest clones capture 12% of the sample. Sequencing input: peripheral blood. The receptors come from a man in his 60s with acute or convalescent COVID-19.

This rearrangement joins TRBV4-1 to TRBJ1-4, with 8 bases identical to TRBD1. The CDR3 length is 14 residues. The germline CDR1 and CDR2 sequences are MGHRA and YSYEKL. V trimming: 8 bases; J trimming: 6 bases; junction bases outside the gene matches: 8. The CDR3 sequence is CASGSGGGDEKLFF. The DNA of the CDR3 is TGCGCCAGCGGCTCAGGGGGCGGAGATGAAAAACTGTTTTTT.

This sequence joins TRBV28 and TRBJ2-5; 7 positions match TRBD2. Germline V gene sequence: CDR1 MDHEN, CDR2 SYDVKM. The CDR3 covers 14 residues. V dropped 6 bases and J dropped 1; count of bases not matched to a gene: 5. Written as DNA, the CDR3 is TGTGCCAGCAGCCGTGGGACTATCCAAGAGACCCAGTACTTC. Encoded protein: CASSRGTIQETQYF.

V is TRBV6-1 and J is TRBJ2-7, with D unclear. The CDR3 is made up of 14 amino acids. The V gene lost 5 bases and the J gene lost 0 bases, with 11 bases spanning the gap. Per germline, CDR1 MNHNS and CDR2 SASEGT. Here the CDR3 reads CASSLGSPSYEQYF. CDR3 coding DNA: TGTGCCAGCAGTTTGGGCAGTCCCTCCTACGAGCAGTACTTC.

This clone came up a few times. The CDR3 region is CSVEPGLRSTDTQYF. The CDR3 DNA is TGCAGCGTTGAACCGGGACTGCGCAGCACAGATACGCAGTATTTT. This sequence joins TRBV29-1 and TRBJ2-3, with D tentatively TRBD2 (6 bases). With 2 bases removed from V and 0 bases from J, the gap between germline ends came to 12 bases. The CDR3 is 15 residues long. Per the germline V gene, CDR1 is SQVTM and CDR2 is ANQGSEA.

V gene TRBV7-3 combines with J gene TRBJ2-7, with 8 bases fitting TRBD2. From germline, CDR1 is SGHTA and CDR2 FQGTGA. J was trimmed by 4 bases and V by 11 bases; bases with no gene match: 13. The CDR3 length is 14 residues. The CDR3 spells CARRGGAYSYEQYF. DNA of the CDR3: TGTGCCCGCCGGGGGGGCGCTTATAGTTACGAGCAGTACTTC.

DNA for the CDR3: TGCGCCAGCAGCCAAGTCCCAGGGATTCAGGGGAACACCATATATTTT. Amino acids: CASSQVPGIQGNTIYF. The chain recombines TRBV4-1 with TRBJ1-3, with D perhaps TRBD1 (6 bases). Trimming took 1 base from V and 7 from J, leaving 17 bases between them. The germline V gene has CDR1 MGHRA and CDR2 YSYEKL. The CDR3 spans 16 residues.

V is TRBV7-8 and J is TRBJ1-1; 7 bases agree with TRBD1. This CDR3 region has 12 residues. Germline lookup yields CDR1 SGHVS and CDR2 FQNEAQ. V shed 1 base and J 11 bases; nucleotides not matched to a gene: 4. CDR3: CASSLGGTAAFF. In DNA, the CDR3 is TGTGCCAGCAGCTTAGGTGGGACAGCCGCTTTCTTT.

The genes are TRBV7-8 and TRBJ2-3; 11 positions agree with TRBD2. Losses at the gene ends were 5 bases for V and 5 bases for J; bases not matched to a gene: 15. The CDR3 is made up of 18 amino acids. CDR1 is SGHVS, CDR2 FQNEAQ, per germline. CDR3 loop: CASSQKVTSGTVVDTQYF. In DNA, the CDR3 is TGTGCCAGCAGCCAGAAGGTGACTAGCGGGACAGTAGTAGATACGCAGTATTTT.

The J gene is TRBJ1-1, the V gene TRBV9, with D possibly being TRBD1 (6 bases). The germline gives CDR1 SGDLS, CDR2 YYNGEE. Trimming stripped 6 bases from V and 3 bases from J, with 12 bases between. This CDR3 spans 13 amino acids. CDR3 region: CASNDEGDTEAFF. For the CDR3, the DNA is TGTGCCAGCAACGACGAGGGGGACACTGAAGCTTTCTTT.

J is TRBJ1-1 and V is TRBV18, with D possibly TRBD1 on 6 matching bases. CDR1 KGHSH and CDR2 LQKENI come from the germline V gene. Trimming left V 3 bases short and J 2 bases short, with 13 bases between. The CDR3 covers 15 residues. The CDR3 bases are TGTGCCAGCTCACCGGGGGCAGCGCAAAACACTGAAGCTTTCTTT. Translation: CASSPGAAQNTEAFF.

The V and J genes are TRBV30 and TRBJ2-1; TRBD1 is a possible D gene (6 bases). Trimming cost V 2 bases and J 0 bases, with 14 bases left between them. The CDR3 sequence is 16 residues long. Germline values: CDR1 GTSNPN, CDR2 SVGIG (reference sequence). CDR3 in amino acids: CAWSTRGLSSYNEQFF. CDR3 DNA: TGTGCCTGGAGTACCAGGGGTCTAAGCTCCTACAATGAGCAGTTCTTC. The variable domain in full, with the rest retrieved from reference TRBV30 and TRBJ2-1, is SQTIHQWPATLVQPVGSPLSLECTVEGTSNPNLYWYRQAAGRGLQLLFYSVGIGQISSEVPQNLSASRPQDRQFILSSKKLLLSDSGFYLCAWSTRGLSSYNEQFFGPGTRLTVL.

The V and J genes are TRBV9 and TRBJ1-2; the match to TRBD1 covers 11 bases. CDR3 length equals 18 residues. Germline loops: CDR1 SGDLS, CDR2 YYNGEE. V trimming: 1 base; J trimming: 3 bases; junction bases outside the gene matches: 11. The CDR3: CASSVYPDRGQIDYGYTF. The CDR3 region has the DNA TGTGCCAGCAGCGTATATCCGGACAGGGGGCAGATTGACTATGGCTACACCTTC.

The V and J genes are TRBV5-5 and TRBJ2-7; 10 bases are shared with TRBD2. The CDR3 loop spans 16 amino acids. J lost 0 bases, V lost 4 bases, and 7 bases had no gene match. CDR1 is SGHKS and CDR2 is YYEKEE in the germline V gene (reference sequence). For the CDR3, the DNA is TGTGCCAGCAGCCTGGCCCCTAGCGGGAGCTCCTACGAGCAGTACTTC. As protein: CASSLAPSGSSYEQYF.

The V and J genes are TRBV7-8 and TRBJ2-7; the D is unclear. This CDR3 is 13 amino acids long. V gave up 5 bases and J gave up 0 bases, with 8 bases separating them. Germline CDR1 and CDR2: SGHVS and FQNEAQ. CDR3 nucleotide sequence: TGTGCCAGCAGCCCGGGTCTCTCCTACGAGCAGTACTTC. Translated, it gives CASSPGLSYEQYF. The full variable domain, with the rest looked up from reference TRBV7-8 and TRBJ2-7, is GAGVSQSPRYKVAKRGQDVALRCDPISGHVSLFWYQQALGQGPEFLTYFQNEAQLDKSGLPSDRFFAERPEGSVSTLKIQRTQQEDSAVYLCASSPGLSYEQYFGPGTRLTVT.

This clone was seen only a few times. The V call is TRBV28, the J call TRBJ2-2; 8 positions agree with TRBD2. Germline CDR1 reads MDHEN; CDR2 reads SYDVKM. The junction had 4 bases not matched to a gene; V was cut back by 7 bases and J by 0 bases. This CDR3 region has 15 residues. CDR3: CASKRGLANTGELFF. The CDR3 coding sequence is TGTGCCAGCAAAAGGGGACTAGCGAACACCGGGGAGCTGTTTTTT.